The 28 T cell receptor beta chains below come from one sample, sequenced in a study of monozygotic twins with cystic fibrosis. The assay was immunoSEQ multiplex PCR, and TCRdb's table has in-frame clones only and misses some. Seen here are tens of thousands of clones, about 91% observed once, and the top ten hold under 0.3%. The sample taken for sequencing was blood. These receptors were taken from a girl aged 2-15 years with cystic fibrosis.

V and J are TRBV2 and TRBJ2-3; D remains unclear. The CDR3 sequence is 13 residues long. Germline V gives CDR1 SNHLY, CDR2 FYNNEI. Trimming took off 1 base at V and 0 bases at J, with 2 bases between the two ends. CDR3 region: CASSEESTDTQYF. The CDR3 DNA is TGTGCCAGCAGTGAAGAAAGCACAGATACGCAGTATTTT.

The chain recombines TRBV25-1 with TRBJ2-2; D gene unclear. V dropped 1 base and J dropped 4 bases, with 10 bases sitting between them. Germline CDR1 MGHDK, CDR2 SYGVNS. This CDR3 is 15 amino acids long. The CDR3 region has the DNA TGTGCCAGCAGTGAATTATCGTCGGTCACCGGGGAGCTGTTTTTT. Its translation is CASSELSSVTGELFF.

V is TRBV2 and J is TRBJ2-7, with 7 bases lining up with TRBD2. This CDR3 comprises 13 residues. J lost 5 bases, V lost 4 bases, and 5 bases had no gene match. The V gene's germline CDR1 is SNHLY and CDR2 FYNNEI. CDR3 coding DNA: TGTGCCAGCAGTGCGGGGGGTGGGAACGAGCAGTACTTC. It translates to CASSAGGGNEQYF.

The chain employs TRBV6-5 and TRBJ1-1, with D tentatively TRBD1 (5 bases). V gave up 8 bases and J gave up 0 bases, with 10 bases separating them. Germline loops: CDR1 MNHEY, CDR2 SVGAGI. CDR3 size: 13 residues. The CDR3 coding sequence is TGTGCCAGCCTAAGGGGTATGAACACTGAAGCTTTCTTT. This sequence encodes CASLRGMNTEAFF.

The chain recombines TRBV7-8 with TRBJ2-1, with a tentative D call TRBD1 (6 bases). CDR1 is SGHVS and CDR2 is FQNEAQ in the germline V gene. This CDR3 has 15 residues. V was pared by 1 base and J by 2 bases, with 9 bases between. The CDR3 sequence is CASSLGGGTYNEQFF. The CDR3 DNA follows: TGTGCCAGCAGCTTAGGAGGGGGAACCTACAATGAGCAGTTCTTC.

This rearrangement joins TRBV19 to TRBJ1-6, with TRBD1 matching 9 bases. The germline gives CDR1 LNHDA, CDR2 SQIVND (reference sequence). J gave up 4 bases and V 5 bases, and 3 bases lay outside the gene matches. This CDR3 spans 15 amino acids. The CDR3 sequence: CASSLTGGYNSPLHF. In DNA form, the CDR3 reads TGTGCCAGTAGTTTGACAGGGGGATATAATTCACCCCTCCACTTT.

The V and J genes are TRBV19 and TRBJ1-1; possible D gene TRBD1, 5 bases. Germline-derived CDR1 and CDR2 are LNHDA and SQIVND (reference sequence). V lost 9 bases and J lost 3, with 14 bases in between. This CDR3 is 13 amino acids long. The DNA for the CDR3 is TGTGCCAGCTCACCCCAGGGTTACACTGAAGCTTTCTTT. Encoded protein: CASSPQGYTEAFF.

This clone was seen once. The J gene is TRBJ1-1, the V gene TRBV7-9; 8 bases match TRBD1. The germline CDR1 and CDR2 sequences are SEHNR and FQNEAQ (reference sequence). J was trimmed by 1 base and V by 5 bases; bases with no gene match: 12. This CDR3 has 17 amino acids. Here the CDR3 reads CASSPYLRTGKNTEAFF. The CDR3 nucleotides read TGTGCCAGCAGCCCGTATCTCAGGACAGGGAAGAACACTGAAGCTTTCTTT.

V and J are TRBV29-1 and TRBJ2-4; 8 bases are a match to TRBD1. The CDR3 is 16 amino acids. From germline, CDR1 is SQVTM and CDR2 ANQGSEA. J lost 3 bases, V lost 6 bases, and 13 bases had no gene match. The CDR3 bases are TGCAGCGTCTTGCCCCGGACAGGGCTGGACAAAAACATTCAGTACTTC. Translating it yields CSVLPRTGLDKNIQYF.

The chain has TRBV19 and TRBJ1-5; 7 nucleotides agree with TRBD1. This CDR3 is 17 amino acids long. V lost 9 bases to trimming and J lost 0 bases; unmatched junction nucleotides: 14. The V gene's germline CDR1 is LNHDA and CDR2 SQIVND (reference sequence). Here the CDR3 reads CASADRELGYSNQPQHF. In DNA form, the CDR3 reads TGTGCCAGCGCAGACAGGGAATTGGGATATAGCAATCAGCCCCAGCATTTT.

CDR3 nucleotide sequence: TGTGCCAGCAGGCCGCCGGGACAGGGGCACACCATATATTTT. It translates to CASRPPGQGHTIYF. The rearrangement links TRBV28 to TRBJ1-3; the match to TRBD1 covers 10 bases. Unmatched junction bases numbered 7, after V lost 6 bases and J lost 8 bases. The CDR3 is 14 residues long. Germline lookup yields CDR1 MDHEN and CDR2 SYDVKM.

The chain links TRBV5-4 to TRBJ2-7, with 7 bases identical to TRBD1. The length of the CDR3 is 14 residues. V gave up 0 bases and J gave up 4 bases; unmatched junction bases: 4. CDR1 is SGHNT, CDR2 YYREEE, per germline (reference sequence). Here the CDR3 reads CASSLGLQGYEQYF. CDR3 bases: TGTGCCAGCAGCTTGGGGTTACAGGGGTACGAGCAGTACTTC.

This sequence joins TRBV30 and TRBJ1-2; D gene ambiguous. The germline V and J ends were trimmed by 3 bases and 8 bases, with 16 bases remaining between them. Germline assignment: CDR1 GTSNPN and CDR2 SVGIG (reference sequence). The CDR3 spans 13 residues. CDR3 in amino acids: CAWRPPGVSGYTF. As DNA, the CDR3 is TGTGCCTGGAGGCCGCCCGGGGTTTCGGGCTACACCTTC.

The rearrangement links TRBV4-3 to TRBJ2-7, with 11 positions matching TRBD1. This CDR3 spans 14 amino acids. Germline trimming cut 1 base from V and 5 bases from J; bases unmatched to any gene: 1. Germline assignment: CDR1 LGHNA and CDR2 YSLEER. CDR3 DNA sequence: TGCGCCAGCAGCCAAGCGGGACAGGGGGACGAGCAGTACTTC. This codes for CASSQAGQGDEQYF.

The rearrangement uses TRBV4-3 and TRBJ2-7; D unresolved. V gave up 1 base and J gave up 7 bases, with 20 bases separating them. This CDR3 contains 16 residues. Germline V gene data show CDR1 as LGHNA and CDR2 as YSLEER. CDR3 sequence (DNA): TGCGCCAGCAGCCAAGCTGTACAATATACCTCTGGAGAGCAGTACTTC. Translating it yields CASSQAVQYTSGEQYF.

This clone showed up just once. Here the CDR3 DNA reads TGTGCCAGCAGTGAATTTGTGAATGAGGGTGGCTACACCTTC. It translates to CASSEFVNEGGYTF. The V call is TRBV2, the J call TRBJ1-2; D not resolved. This CDR3 contains 14 residues. From germline, CDR1 is SNHLY and CDR2 FYNNEI. V shed 2 bases and J shed 7 bases, with 14 bases lying between them. Combining the CDR3 with reference TRBV2 and TRBJ1-2 gives the whole variable domain EPEVTQTPSHQVTQMGQEVILRCVPISNHLYFYWYRQILGQKVEFLVSFYNNEISEKSEIFDDQFSVERPDGSNFTLKIRSTKLEDSAMYFCASSEFVNEGGYTFGSGTRLTVV.

This CDR3 reads CASSGGPGATYGYTF. CDR3 nucleotide sequence: TGTGCCAGCAGCGGTGGGCCAGGGGCGACCTATGGCTACACCTTC. The chain joins TRBV5-5 to TRBJ1-2; a possible D gene is TRBD1 (6 bases). Germline CDR1 SGHKS, CDR2 YYEKEE (reference sequence). V lost 4 bases, J lost 4 bases, and 17 bases lay in between. The CDR3 is 15 amino acids.

J is TRBJ2-5 and V is TRBV7-6; D may be TRBD2 (6 bases). The CDR3 is made up of 14 amino acids. V gave up 3 bases and J gave up 5 bases, with 13 bases separating them. Germline V lookup: CDR1 SGHVS, CDR2 FNYEAQ. The CDR3 loop reads CASSFGREVETQYF. CDR3 in DNA: TGTGCCAGCAGCTTTGGCAGGGAGGTTGAGACCCAGTACTTC.

The chain joins TRBV10-3 to TRBJ2-3; D is undetermined. Looked up from germline, CDR1 is ENHRY and CDR2 is SYGVKD. CDR3 length: 15 residues. V lost 4 bases to trimming and J lost 1 base, with 12 bases between them. CDR3 DNA: TGTGCCATCAGTGTCGGAGACCGCCGCACAGATACGCAGTATTTT. Translation: CAISVGDRRTDTQYF.

V gene TRBV10-3 combines with J gene TRBJ2-7; TRBD2 is a possible D gene (6 bases). Per germline, CDR1 ENHRY and CDR2 SYGVKD. The CDR3 sequence is 12 residues long. The V gene lost 6 bases and the J gene lost 0 bases, with 6 bases spanning the gap. CDR3 residues: CAISGGSYEQYF. The DNA of the CDR3 is TGTGCCATCAGCGGGGGCTCCTACGAGCAGTACTTC.

The chain combines TRBV19 with TRBJ2-5, with TRBD2 identical over 13 bases. V lost 3 bases, J lost 5 bases, and 6 bases stayed unmatched. Germline assignment: CDR1 LNHDA and CDR2 SQIVND (reference sequence). This CDR3 is built from 16 residues. In DNA, the CDR3 is TGTGCCAGTAGTATCCAACTAGCGGGGGGGCTGGAGACCCAGTACTTC. This encodes CASSIQLAGGLETQYF.

The gene calls are TRBV6-5 and TRBJ1-2, with TRBD1 matching over 8 bases. Germline CDR1 and CDR2: MNHEY and SVGAGI. The CDR3 sequence is 13 residues long. With V trimmed by 2 bases and J by 7 bases, 3 bases remained unmatched. The CDR3 is CASSYTTGGGYTF. The CDR3 region has the DNA TGTGCCAGCAGTTACACTACAGGGGGTGGCTACACCTTC.

The genes are TRBV6-5 and TRBJ1-6; D not certain. CDR3 length: 12 residues. V was cut by 8 bases and J by 9 bases, with 11 bases left in between. Germline values: CDR1 MNHEY, CDR2 SVGAGI. In DNA form, the CDR3 reads TGTGCCAGCTCACGGGTTGGTTCACCCCTCCACTTT. It encodes CASSRVGSPLHF.

The gene calls are TRBV4-3 and TRBJ1-5, with TRBD1 identical over 9 bases. The CDR3 length is 16 residues. CDR1 is LGHNA, CDR2 YSLEER, per germline. Trimming cost V 3 bases and J 0 bases; bases outside gene matches: 3. This CDR3 is CASSQDRGYSNQPQHF. CDR3 bases: TGCGCCAGCAGCCAGGACAGGGGCTATAGCAATCAGCCCCAGCATTTT.

The V call is TRBV6-1, the J call TRBJ2-2, with D possibly being TRBD2 (5 bases). V shed 4 bases and J shed 1 base, with 13 bases lying between them. This CDR3 is built from 16 residues. CDR1 MNHNS and CDR2 SASEGT come from the germline V gene. As DNA, the CDR3 is TGTGCCAGCAGTGGATCGGGGTCGATGAACACCGGGGAGCTGTTTTTT. It codes for CASSGSGSMNTGELFF.

J is TRBJ1-6 and V is TRBV19; D might be TRBD1 (6 bases). Germline assignment: CDR1 LNHDA and CDR2 SQIVND (reference sequence). Between the trimmed V and J ends, which lost 8 bases and 7 bases, there was a span of 6 bases. The CDR3 is 11 amino acids. The CDR3 nucleotides read TGTGCCAGTGGACAGAATTCACCCCTCCACTTT. As protein: CASGQNSPLHF.

The V and J genes are TRBV6-5 and TRBJ1-2; a weak D match, TRBD1 (5 bases). Per germline, CDR1 MNHEY and CDR2 SVGAGI. The CDR3 is made up of 13 amino acids. Trimming stripped 8 bases from V and 6 bases from J, with 16 bases between. CDR3 region: CASGTGTDHGYTF. CDR3 in DNA: TGTGCCAGCGGTACCGGGACCGACCATGGCTACACCTTC.

The V call is TRBV10-3, the J call TRBJ1-4; the D is unclear. This CDR3 is 15 amino acids long. The V gene's germline CDR1 is ENHRY and CDR2 SYGVKD. V shed 3 bases and J shed 4 bases, with 12 bases lying between them. CDR3 nucleotides: TGTGCCATCAGTGATGAATGGCCGAATAATGAAAAACTGTTTTTT. Translating it yields CAISDEWPNNEKLFF.